This T cell receptor (beta chain) derives from a study of long-term antiretroviral therapy in people with HIV (dated 2022 in TCRdb). Regarding the research as a whole: The earliest samples were collected approximately a decade before the 2015 WHO recommendation for immediate ART, a period when ART was typically delayed until CD4 counts fell. Whether ART initiation and durable HIV suppression were associated with changes in peripheral blood TRB repertoire composition and diversity was tested in a retrospective serial study. A total of fewer than 200 cryopreserved PBMC samples were contributed to the cohort by 30 adults with confirmed HIV infection, with samples collected serially over a mean of roughly six years (range 1-12). Eleven of the 30 participants with HIV were female. No cross-contamination during QIAcube processing turned up in test extractions that ran a monoclonal T-cell line alongside around 34 polyclonal samples.

About this clone itself: Its target antigen remains unknown. Base qualities are missing; no much larger clone stands one base away.

The junction carries 4 bases between V and J, which are trimmed by 1 base and 4 bases respectively. CDR1 and CDR2 were assigned from the germline V gene as SGHVS and FQNEAQ. The CDR3, cysteine through phenylalanine, is 12 amino acids long. The kept DNA is CDR3 alone, 36 bases in frame from the first base. The immunoSEQ hsTCRB v3.0 assay was used at survey level resolution to sequence the TRB variable region. The targeted TRB sequencing depth was about 40,000-55,000 T-cell genomes per sample. An Illumina MiSeq with a v3 150-cycle kit was used to sequence the pooled TRB libraries. As for how the authors treated the data: Analysis of repertoires was carried out in R inside a reproducible Nextflow workflow spanning QC, data transformation and analysis. LymphoSeq2, an R package for exploring AIRR-Seq data, was used to implement custom analyses. A few samples that yielded fewer than 5000 total TRB sequences were excluded, so that about 200 HIV repertoires were analyzed. Among the approximately 180 retained HIV repertoires, some 60 were collected before ART initiation and 129 after ART initiation. Repertoires were downsampled to 5000 TRB nucleotide sequences, with summary statistics averaged over 100 downsampling iterations. Only TRB sequences with CDR3 regions of at least seven amino acids were retained for analysis. Diversity was assessed using a clonality score derived from Shannon entropy and using the Gini coefficient. In the repertoire networks, any two of the top 5000 CDR3 amino acid sequences were linked whenever the two sequences differed by an edit distance of one. For TRB CDR3 amino acid sequences, GLIPH2 was used to predict antigen specificity groups and MHC restriction. CDR3 amino acid sequences were matched against VDJdb and McPAS-TCR to flag known CMV, EBV, HIV or tissue antigen associations. Pre-ART, post-ART and control groups were compared with Wilcoxon signed-rank tests and Holm-Bonferroni correction. This is the immuneACCESS table as TCRdb keeps it, with only in-frame sequences that have V and J called. A part of the clones is gone; compared with another copy, unresolved V genes explain less than half, and the rest is unexplained. D and trimming were read from the DNA, whereas the V and J calls and clone size are those reported in that table. In all, the sample holds some 15,000 clones, and around 83% of those were seen once. Of the sample, 7% to 7.5% falls within the top ten clones.

To be included, a participant needed at least one PBMC sample from before ART initiation plus at least two post-ART samples. All participants with HIV were treated in the United States of America. Before DNA extraction, cryopreserved samples containing 1-10 million PBMC were thawed and washed. At the time of the earliest PBMC sample, participants with HIV were aged between roughly 20 and 55 years. PBMC samples from each participant spanned 1-4 timepoints before ART initiation and 2-8 timepoints after ART initiation, with a median of 7 samples. For every participant, serial HIV viral load, CD4+ T-cell count, ART history and demographic data were obtained. Genomic DNA was extracted from unsorted PBMC with a Qiagen kit on a QIAcube, with processing performed in batches of 12 samples. Overall study results and their limits: The samples span the years 2004 to 2017, and the ART regimens used may be less effective than current regimens. Inferences about post-ART repertoire changes are limited because no data were available on ART adherence, viral resistance or therapy changes. Narrower CDR3 length ranges were observed in HIV repertoires than in controls, and an antigen-experienced repertoire with only a slight naive shift after ART was suggested by the network structure. Starting ART was linked to a significant rise in TRB diversity, yet even with long-term ART the diversity remained significantly lower than in transplant donor controls. Because pre-ART samples had limited cell numbers, unsorted PBMC were profiled rather than sorted CD4+ and CD8+ T cells. Expanded TRB clones identified before ART initiation dominated the repertoire at all time points, although this dominance fluctuated and declined in many PLHIV after ART. Because PBMC availability was limited, only the TCR beta chain was sequenced, with no alpha chain pairing.

In this chain, TRBV7-8 is recombined with TRBJ1-1, with no D gene named confidently. This TCR came from a man younger than 40 with HIV. Sample: unsorted PBMCs, taken 0.4 years after starting antiretroviral therapy. The CDR3 region: CASSLGSTEAFF. The DNA sequence is given as TGTGCCAGCAGCTTAGGGAGCACTGAAGCTTTCTTT.